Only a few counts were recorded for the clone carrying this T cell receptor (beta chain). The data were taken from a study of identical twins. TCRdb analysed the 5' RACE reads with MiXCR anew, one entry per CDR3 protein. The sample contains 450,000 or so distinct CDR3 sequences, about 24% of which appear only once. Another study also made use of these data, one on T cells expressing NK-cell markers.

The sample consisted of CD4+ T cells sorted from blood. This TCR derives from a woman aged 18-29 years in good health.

The CDR3 DNA sequence: TGCAGTGCTGGGGACAGGGGTTACCGCAATCAGCCCCAGCATTTT. It codes for CSAGDRGYRNQPQHF. The chain employs TRBV20-1 and TRBJ1-5; TRBD1 aligns across 10 bases. Looked up from germline, CDR1 is DFQATT and CDR2 is SNEGSKA (reference sequence). V lost 5 bases, J lost 2 bases, and 6 bases stayed unmatched. This CDR3 contains 15 residues.